The 21 T cell receptor beta chains given below trace back to one sample, sequenced in a study of blood T cell repertoires in COVID-19. Libraries were prepared by immunoSEQ multiplex PCR; TCRdb keeps only in-frame clonotypes and omits some of them. This sample has about 160,000 clones; 93% occur once, and the top ten carry less than 2%. The sequencing sample was made of peripheral blood. These receptors were obtained from a woman aged 55-70 years with COVID-19, enrolled during active disease.

The chain joins TRBV5-1 to TRBJ2-2; 11 bases align to TRBD1. Germline trimming cut 4 bases from V and 5 bases from J; bases unmatched to any gene: 7. The CDR3 extends over 16 amino acids. Germline CDR1 SGHRS, CDR2 YFSETQ. CDR3 residues: CASSRTGTGGTGELFF. CDR3 nucleotide sequence: TGCGCCAGCAGCAGGACCGGGACAGGGGGTACCGGGGAGCTGTTTTTT.

The chain recombines TRBV12-5 with TRBJ2-5; D is perhaps TRBD1 (5 bases). Germline assignment: CDR1 LGHNT and CDR2 FRNRAP. V was shortened by 6 bases and J by 5 bases, with 13 bases between the two germline ends. The CDR3 is 13 residues long. The CDR3 protein is CASGPSGLETQYF. The CDR3 nucleotides read TGTGCTAGTGGCCCCTCAGGGCTTGAGACCCAGTACTTC. Based on the CDR3 plus reference TRBV12-5 and TRBJ2-5, the full variable domain is DARVTQTPRHKVTEMGQEVTMRCQPILGHNTVFWYRQTMMQGLELLAYFRNRAPLDDSGMPKDRFSAEMPDATLATLKIQPSEPRDSAVYFCASGPSGLETQYFGPGTRLLVL.

The chain employs TRBV11-2 and TRBJ2-1; 14 bases are shared with TRBD2. Unmatched junction bases numbered 6, after V lost 0 bases and J lost 8 bases. This CDR3 region has 17 residues. The germline gives CDR1 SGHAT, CDR2 FQNNGV. The CDR3: CASSLEWTSGGRYEQFF. The CDR3, as DNA: TGTGCCAGCAGCTTAGAGTGGACTAGCGGGGGGCGGTATGAGCAGTTCTTC. Combining the CDR3 with reference TRBV11-2 and TRBJ2-1 gives the whole variable domain EAGVAQSPRYKIIEKRQSVAFWCNPISGHATLYWYQQILGQGPKLLIQFQNNGVVDDSQLPKDRFSAERLKGVDSTLKIQPAKLEDSAVYLCASSLEWTSGGRYEQFFGPGTRLTVL.

The V call is TRBV5-4, the J call TRBJ1-1; maybe TRBD1 (5 bases). The CDR3 extends over 13 amino acids. In germline, CDR1 is SGHNT, CDR2 YYREEE (reference sequence). Between the trimmed V and J ends, which lost 4 bases and 1 base, there was a span of 8 bases. The CDR3 reads CASSQTGNTEAFF. The CDR3 DNA reads as TGTGCCAGCAGCCAAACAGGGAACACTGAAGCTTTCTTT.

This clone appeared a single time. J is TRBJ1-2 and V is TRBV5-1; D is uncertain. The germline CDR1 and CDR2 sequences are SGHRS and YFSETQ. V dropped 0 bases and J dropped 3 bases, with 12 bases sitting between them. This CDR3 region has 15 residues. In DNA form, the CDR3 reads TGCGCCAGCAGCTTGGCCGCCGGGGATGACTATGGCTACACCTTC. Residues: CASSLAAGDDYGYTF.

V gene TRBV4-1 combines with J gene TRBJ1-1, with 9 bases matching TRBD1. Germline V gene lookup returns CDR1 MGHRA and CDR2 YSYEKL. The CDR3 contains 15 residues. The V segment lost 4 bases and the J segment 0 bases; nucleotides outside the gene matches: 3. CDR3 region: CASSRGTGMNTEAFF. As DNA, the CDR3 is TGCGCCAGCAGCCGCGGGACAGGGATGAACACTGAAGCTTTCTTT.

The genes are TRBV18 and TRBJ1-2; 9 nucleotides line up with TRBD1. The CDR3 is 15 amino acids. From germline, CDR1 is KGHSH and CDR2 LQKENI. The V segment lost 1 base and the J segment 3 bases; nucleotides outside the gene matches: 3. CDR3 nucleotide sequence: TGTGCCAGCTCACCACAGGACAGGGGCCACTATGGCTACACCTTC. Translated: CASSPQDRGHYGYTF.

The rearrangement links TRBV5-5 to TRBJ1-4; no clear D. Germline CDR1 SGHKS, CDR2 YYEKEE (reference sequence). The CDR3 is 17 residues long. The V end was cut by 0 bases, the J end by 4 bases, with 16 bases between. The CDR3 bases are TGTGCCAGCAGCTTGGGCATTGGAGGAGGGAATAATGAAAAACTGTTTTTT. This translates into CASSLGIGGGNNEKLFF.

This clone has more than one count but fewer than ten. This chain uses TRBV15 with TRBJ1-5; no clear D. The V end was cut by 0 bases, the J end by 0 bases, with 6 bases between. Germline CDR1 is LNHNV and CDR2 is YYDKDF (reference sequence). The CDR3 extends over 15 amino acids. The CDR3 spells CATSRERYSNQPQHF. In DNA form, the CDR3 reads TGTGCCACCAGCAGAGAACGGTATAGCAATCAGCCCCAGCATTTT. Variable domain in full (rest from reference TRBV15 and TRBJ1-5): DAMVIQNPRYQVTQFGKPVTLSCSQTLNHNVMYWYQQKSSQAPKLLFHYYDKDFNNEADTPDNFQSRRPNTSFCFLDIRSPGLGDTAMYLCATSRERYSNQPQHFGDGTRLSIL.

The J gene is TRBJ2-2, the V gene TRBV7-6; 7 nucleotides line up with TRBD1. The J segment lost 7 bases and the V segment lost 5 bases, leaving 10 bases of the junction unmatched. CDR3 length equals 15 residues. Germline V gives CDR1 SGHVS, CDR2 FNYEAQ. This CDR3 is CASSAQGERGGELFF. As DNA, the CDR3 is TGTGCCAGCAGCGCCCAGGGGGAGCGTGGCGGGGAGCTGTTTTTT.

The chain combines TRBV9 with TRBJ2-7; D remains ambiguous. Between the trimmed V and J ends, which lost 0 bases and 6 bases, there was a span of 10 bases. This CDR3 is built from 13 residues. CDR1 is SGDLS and CDR2 is YYNGEE in the germline V gene. The CDR3 region is CASSVGPFTEQYF. As DNA, the CDR3 is TGTGCCAGCAGCGTAGGGCCTTTTACCGAGCAGTACTTC.

Written as DNA, the CDR3 is TGTGCCATCGGCCCGGGGGATAGTAGAAACACCATATATTTT. As protein: CAIGPGDSRNTIYF. The chain combines TRBV10-3 with TRBJ1-3, with D perhaps matching TRBD1 (5 bases). V lost 8 bases to trimming and J lost 5 bases, with 16 bases between them. The germline V gene has CDR1 ENHRY and CDR2 SYGVKD. CDR3 length: 14 residues.

This clone has only one observation. The rearrangement uses TRBV10-3 and TRBJ1-1; 9 nucleotides agree with TRBD1. In germline, CDR1 is ENHRY, CDR2 SYGVKD. V shed 6 bases and J 4 bases; nucleotides not matched to a gene: 6. The CDR3 totals 14 residues. CDR3 nucleotide sequence: TGTGCCATCAGGACAGGGGGGGCGCGCACTGAAGCTTTCTTT. Protein: CAIRTGGARTEAFF.

The rearrangement uses TRBV7-9 and TRBJ1-1; 8 bases map to TRBD1. V dropped 3 bases and J dropped 3; count of bases not matched to a gene: 12. This CDR3 has 17 residues. Germline V gives CDR1 SEHNR, CDR2 FQNEAQ (reference sequence). The CDR3 reads CASSLGSLRTGYTEAFF. The CDR3 region has the DNA TGTGCCAGCAGCTTGGGTAGTCTTCGGACAGGGTACACTGAAGCTTTCTTT.

This rearrangement joins TRBV25-1 to TRBJ1-4; D gene uncertain. There are 12 residues in the CDR3. V was pared by 5 bases and J by 5 bases, with 6 bases between. The germline gives CDR1 MGHDK, CDR2 SYGVNS. As DNA, the CDR3 is TGTGCCAGCAGTACAGTGAATGAAAAACTGTTTTTT. It translates to CASSTVNEKLFF.

The chain uses TRBV3-1 (or the pseudogene TRBV3-2) and TRBJ2-3; weak D call: TRBD2 (5 bases). The CDR3 is 17 residues long. Between the trimmed V and J ends, which lost 3 bases and 4 bases, there was a span of 20 bases. Germline V lookup: CDR1 LGHDT, CDR2 YNNKEL (reference sequence). The CDR3 region is CASSQRERVDQADTQYF. The CDR3 DNA follows: TGTGCCAGCAGCCAGAGGGAAAGGGTGGATCAGGCAGATACGCAGTATTTT.

The chain employs TRBV6-5 and TRBJ1-6, with 8 bases identical to TRBD1. In germline, CDR1 is MNHEY, CDR2 SVGAGI. V gave up 7 bases and J gave up 7 bases; unmatched junction bases: 9. The CDR3 totals 15 residues. CDR3 bases: TGTGCCAGCAACCCGACAGGGGCTGGGAATTCACCCCTCCACTTT. The encoded protein is CASNPTGAGNSPLHF.

The chain joins TRBV27 to TRBJ1-2; D is possibly TRBD1 (6 bases). Germline CDR1 and CDR2: MNHEY and SMNVEV (reference sequence). Trimming removed 5 bases at V and 7 bases at J, with 11 bases between. This CDR3 has 12 residues. The CDR3 region has the DNA TGTGCCAGCAGTACAGGGCCTGGTGGCTACACCTTC. It is translated as CASSTGPGGYTF.

The V call is TRBV10-3, the J call TRBJ1-5, with 7 positions matching TRBD1. The germline V gene has CDR1 ENHRY and CDR2 SYGVKD. Trimming took 3 bases from V and 6 from J; bases not matched to a gene: 2. The CDR3 spans 13 residues. The CDR3 sequence: CAISEEGAQPQHF. Here the CDR3 DNA reads TGTGCCATCAGTGAAGAGGGGGCTCAGCCCCAGCATTTT.

The gene calls are TRBV15 and TRBJ1-5; D might be TRBD1 (5 bases). Germline CDR1 and CDR2: LNHNV and YYDKDF (reference sequence). This CDR3 has 15 amino acids. V lost 1 base to trimming and J lost 4 bases, with 11 bases between them. CDR3 in DNA: TGTGCCACCAGCAGAGTAAAGACAGTTAATCAGCCCCAGCATTTT. Its translation is CATSRVKTVNQPQHF.

This clone has only one observation. This chain uses TRBV4-2 with TRBJ1-2, with D possibly matching TRBD1 (6 bases). Germline V gene lookup returns CDR1 LGHNA and CDR2 YNFKEQ. V lost 4 bases to trimming and J lost 4 bases, with 19 bases between them. CDR3 size: 16 residues. Here the CDR3 reads CASSPRVGQISYGYTF. The CDR3 coding sequence is TGTGCCAGCAGCCCCCGGGTCGGACAGATCTCCTATGGCTACACCTTC.